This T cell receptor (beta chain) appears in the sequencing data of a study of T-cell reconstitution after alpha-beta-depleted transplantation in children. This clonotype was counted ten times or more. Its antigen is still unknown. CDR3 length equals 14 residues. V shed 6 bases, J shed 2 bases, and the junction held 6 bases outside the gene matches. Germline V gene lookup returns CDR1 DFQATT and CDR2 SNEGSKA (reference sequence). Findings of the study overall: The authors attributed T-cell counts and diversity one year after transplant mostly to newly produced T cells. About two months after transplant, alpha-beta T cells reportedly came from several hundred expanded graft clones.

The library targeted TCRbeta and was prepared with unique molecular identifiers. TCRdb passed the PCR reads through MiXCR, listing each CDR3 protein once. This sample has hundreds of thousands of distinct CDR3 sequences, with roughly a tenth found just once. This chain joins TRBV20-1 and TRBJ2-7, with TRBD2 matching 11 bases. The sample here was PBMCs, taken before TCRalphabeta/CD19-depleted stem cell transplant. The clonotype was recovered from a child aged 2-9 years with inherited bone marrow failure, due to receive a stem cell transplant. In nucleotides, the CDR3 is TGCAGTGCAACCGGGACTAGCGGACCCTACGAGCAGTACTTC. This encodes CSATGTSGPYEQYF.